This TCR beta chain is drawn from a study of Ad26.COV2.S vaccination and SARS-CoV-2 variants. This CDR3 has 15 residues. Germline V gives CDR1 MRHNA, CDR2 SNTAGT. Trimming took 2 bases from V and 0 from J, leaving 7 bases between them. Repertoires were generated with immunoSEQ multiplex PCR, while TCRdb's copy carries only in-frame clones and drops some. The data hold around 270,000 clones, with around nine tenths observed a single time. This sample's treatment: 15 to 20 received Ad26.COV2.S at low or high dose, single or two shots; roughly 5 received placebo; per-sample allocation not given. Collection of the samples took place on day 63 after the first injection of vaccine or placebo. This clone was observed a few times.

This sequence originates from a person aged 18-65 years who received the Ad26.COV2.S COVID-19 vaccine or a placebo. The material sequenced was peripheral blood, taken in a trial of Ad26.COV2.S vaccine versus placebo. The chain is built from TRBV6-4 and TRBJ2-2, with no clear D. The CDR3 DNA follows: TGTGCCAGCAGTGACAGCACCGCGAACACCGGGGAGCTGTTTTTT. Its translation is CASSDSTANTGELFF.